This TCR beta chain was obtained from a study of cytotoxic CD8 clonotypes in ibrutinib-treated CLL. Study information: There were 11 relapsed/refractory patients and about 14 treatment-naive patients, and under 18 were IGHV unmutated.

A note on this clone: Its antigen is currently unknown.

This CDR3 has 15 amino acids. With 4 bases removed from V and 5 bases from J, the gap between germline ends came to 18 bases. Germline V gene data show CDR1 as SGHKS and CDR2 as YYEKEE (reference sequence). Overall study findings and caveats: At progression, clonality fell back toward baseline after rising at ibrutinib response. Private clonotypes, not public ones, expanded at ibrutinib response. Pretreatment clonality was elevated relative to age-matched healthy donors and paralleled circulating CD8+ T-cell counts.

Sequenced by immunoSEQ multiplex PCR; TCRdb stores in-frame clones only, minus some. Seen here are 250,000 to 350,000 clones, roughly four fifths observed once, and the top ten hold roughly 6%. The specimen was PBMCs, collected at disease progression, from a patient treated with ibrutinib. The V call is TRBV5-5, the J call TRBJ2-5; D perhaps matches TRBD1 (5 bases). The receptor was derived from a human donor with chronic lymphocytic leukemia. CDR3 sequence (DNA): TGTGCCAGCAGCGTACCTCGAGGCAGACAGGAGACCCAGTACTTC. Its translation: CASSVPRGRQETQYF.